The TCR beta chain under discussion was sequenced for a study of Ad26.COV2.S vaccination and SARS-CoV-2 variants. Turning to the study itself: By the intramuscular route, Ad26.COV2.S was given once, or twice 56 days apart.

Profiling relied on immunoSEQ multiplex PCR, and the TCRdb table lists in-frame clones only, not all of them. The sample has about 350,000 clones, about 88% seen once. Noted treatment: roughly 20 received Ad26.COV2.S at low or high dose, single or two shots; roughly five received placebo; per-sample allocation not given. On day 63 after the first injection, vaccine and placebo recipients gave samples. Expression of Wuhan-strain SARS-CoV-2 spike came from the Ad26 vector that formed the vaccine. Germline lookup yields CDR1 MDHEN and CDR2 SYDVKM. The junction had 3 bases not matched to a gene; V was cut back by 3 bases and J by 2 bases. The CDR3 consists of 15 residues. Whole-study findings and limits: Individuals receiving vaccine had higher spike-specific TCR breadth than placebo recipients did. It is possible that the TCR breadth and depth analyses underestimated the total T cell responses.

With regard to this clone: No antigen is known for it.

The chain couples TRBV28 to TRBJ2-2, with TRBD2 matching 7 bases. Material: peripheral blood, obtained in a trial of Ad26.COV2.S vaccine versus placebo. The sequence came from a person aged 18-65 years who received the Ad26.COV2.S COVID-19 vaccine or a placebo. CDR3: CASSFTSVNTGELFF. The CDR3 DNA reads TGTGCCAGCAGTTTCACTAGCGTTAACACCGGGGAGCTGTTTTTT.